These 30 T cell receptor beta chains share one sample of origin, sequenced in a study of T-cell memory formation after mild COVID-19. Via MiXCR, TCRdb re-called the 5' RACE reads, giving one row per CDR3 protein. The sample has some 340,000 distinct CDR3 sequences, 10% to 15% seen once. The source material was PBMCs or a T cell subset sorted from them (not recorded which). The receptor set was obtained from a man aged 18 to 35 who had mild COVID-19 (a few samples of this study predate the infection). Cell type and time point are not known.

The CDR3 loop reads CASSRAGLILRGNTIYF. Written as DNA, the CDR3 is TGCGCCAGCAGCCGGGCAGGGCTAATACTACGCGGAAACACCATATATTTT. The V gene is TRBV4-1, the J gene TRBJ1-3; D is perhaps TRBD1 (5 bases). V lost 4 bases and J 4 bases, leaving 20 bases between the germline ends. The CDR3 runs to 17 residues. CDR1 and CDR2 from the germline V gene are MGHRA and YSYEKL.

The rearrangement joins TRBV20-1 to TRBJ2-3; a weak D match, TRBD1 (6 bases). Per germline, CDR1 DFQATT and CDR2 SNEGSKA (reference sequence). The CDR3 is made up of 12 amino acids. V was clipped by 8 bases and J by 2 bases, with 11 bases between them. The CDR3, as DNA: TGCAGTACACGGGACAACACAGATACGCAGTATTTT. As protein: CSTRDNTDTQYF.

This clonotype was found a few times. The J gene is TRBJ1-5, the V gene TRBV6-5; D uncertain. Deletions cut 6 bases from V and 7 bases from J, with 19 bases between. Germline CDR1 and CDR2: MNHEY and SVGAGI. The CDR3 runs to 15 residues. This CDR3 is CASRPRPSPRQPQHF. Here the CDR3 DNA reads TGTGCCAGCAGGCCCCGACCATCCCCTCGGCAGCCCCAGCATTTT.

This clonotype was detected only a few times. The chain couples TRBV20-1 to TRBJ2-3, with 7 bases identical to TRBD2. The CDR3 contains 13 residues. Unmatched junction bases numbered 0, after V lost 3 bases and J lost 0 bases. CDR1 is DFQATT and CDR2 is SNEGSKA in the germline V gene (reference sequence). The CDR3 bases are TGCAGTGCTAGGGGGGGGAGCACAGATACGCAGTATTTT. Translating it yields CSARGGSTDTQYF.

This clonotype has only a few counts. The V and J genes are TRBV18 and TRBJ2-5, with D uncertain. The germline V gene encodes CDR1 KGHSH and CDR2 LQKENI. The V gene lost 3 bases and the J gene lost 3 bases, with 8 bases spanning the gap. The CDR3 contains 13 residues. DNA for the CDR3: TGTGCCAGCTCACCCCGGGTCGAAGAGACCCAGTACTTC. The encoded protein is CASSPRVEETQYF.

CDR3 region: CASSPGIAAKNIQYF. The DNA of the CDR3 is TGTGCCAGCAGTCCGGGGATAGCGGCCAAAAACATTCAGTACTTC. The rearrangement uses TRBV6-5 and TRBJ2-4, with D perhaps TRBD2 (5 bases). Trimming took off 5 bases at V and 1 base at J, with 12 bases between the two ends. The germline V gene has CDR1 MNHEY and CDR2 SVGAGI. This CDR3 comprises 15 residues.

This clonotype was seen only a few times. This chain connects TRBV30 to TRBJ1-3; no clear D gene. Per germline, CDR1 GTSNPN and CDR2 SVGIG (reference sequence). Trimming took 0 bases from V and 7 from J, leaving 7 bases between them. This CDR3 spans 12 amino acids. CDR3 coding DNA: TGTGCCTGGAGTGTAACCGACAACACCATATATTTT. Protein sequence: CAWSVTDNTIYF.

V is TRBV2 and J is TRBJ2-4, with D hard to call. Trimming took 0 bases from V and 0 from J, leaving 9 bases between them. Looked up from germline, CDR1 is SNHLY and CDR2 is FYNNEI. The CDR3 extends over 16 amino acids. The CDR3 sequence is CASSEAGFLAKNIQYF. For the CDR3, the DNA is TGTGCCAGCAGTGAAGCGGGGTTTCTAGCCAAAAACATTCAGTACTTC.

This clonotype was observed a few times. J is TRBJ1-5 and V is TRBV6-5, with D unclear. V shed 0 bases and J shed 10 bases, with 16 bases lying between them. Germline-derived CDR1 and CDR2 are MNHEY and SVGAGI. The CDR3 contains 15 residues. This chain's CDR3 is CASSYSRDIYNPQHF. CDR3 sequence (DNA): TGTGCCAGCAGTTACTCCCGCGACATCTACAACCCCCAGCATTTT.

In its sample, this clonotype was seen many times. This chain joins TRBV7-2 and TRBJ1-2, with 9 bases identical to TRBD1. From germline, CDR1 is SGHTA and CDR2 FQGNSA. The J segment lost 8 bases and the V segment lost 4 bases, leaving 5 bases of the junction unmatched. The CDR3 is made up of 13 amino acids. This chain's CDR3 is CASSSGQGLGYTF. The CDR3, as DNA: TGTGCCAGCAGCTCGGGACAGGGATTAGGCTACACCTTC.

In its sample, this clonotype was seen many times. This chain connects TRBV5-8 to TRBJ1-1, with no clear D. With 1 base removed from V and 4 bases from J, the gap between germline ends came to 8 bases. CDR1 and CDR2 (germline): SGHTS, YDEGEE. The CDR3 spans 13 residues. CDR3 sequence (DNA): TGTGCCAGCAGCTTGATCCCGGGCACTGAAGCTTTCTTT. Translating it yields CASSLIPGTEAFF.

The chain carries TRBV5-1 and TRBJ1-5; D is unresolved. Deletions cut 0 bases from V and 3 bases from J, with 13 bases between. This CDR3 is built from 16 residues. The germline V gene encodes CDR1 SGHRS and CDR2 YFSETQ. CDR3 in DNA: TGCGCCAGCAGCTTGGGGGTGTCGGGAAACAATCAGCCCCAGCATTTT. Its protein product is CASSLGVSGNNQPQHF. The full variable domain, in which reference TRBV5-1 and TRBJ1-5 provide the parts outside the CDR3, is KAGVTQTPRYLIKTRGQQVTLSCSPISGHRSVSWYQQTPGQGLQFLFEYFSETQRNKGNFPGRFSGRQFSNSRSEMNVSTLELGDSALYLCASSLGVSGNNQPQHFGDGTRLSIL.

The table lists this clonotype with a few counts. The chain joins TRBV3-1 to TRBJ2-2; D remains unclear. This CDR3 contains 11 residues. Germline loops: CDR1 LGHDT, CDR2 YNNKEL (reference sequence). Trimming left V 5 bases short and J 8 bases short, with 6 bases between. The CDR3: CASSWAGELFF. DNA for the CDR3: TGTGCCAGCAGCTGGGCGGGGGAGCTGTTTTTT.

This clonotype has only a few counts. The V and J genes are TRBV30 and TRBJ2-3, with 8 positions matching TRBD2. V trimming: 6 bases; J trimming: 4 bases; junction bases outside the gene matches: 15. In germline, CDR1 is GTSNPN, CDR2 SVGIG (reference sequence). The CDR3 sequence is 16 residues long. The CDR3: CACEQIQRGPADTQYF. CDR3 DNA: TGTGCCTGCGAACAAATCCAGCGGGGGCCGGCAGATACGCAGTATTTT. Full variable domain (missing parts from reference TRBV30 and TRBJ2-3): SQTIHQWPATLVQPVGSPLSLECTVEGTSNPNLYWYRQAAGRGLQLLFYSVGIGQISSEVPQNLSASRPQDRQFILSSKKLLLSDSGFYLCACEQIQRGPADTQYFGPGTRLTVL.

The chain uses TRBV12-3 or TRBV12-4 and TRBJ1-2; tentatively, D is TRBD1 (5 bases). The ends were cut back, 3 bases at V and 12 bases at J, with 14 bases in the middle. The CDR3 runs to 12 residues. As DNA, the CDR3 is TGTGCCAGCAGTTTGAGAGGAGGGGTTGACACCTTC. It specifies CASSLRGGVDTF.

V gene TRBV6-2 or TRBV6-3 combines with J gene TRBJ1-5; TRBD1 matches 7 bases. V was clipped by 2 bases and J by 12 bases; unmatched bases: 1. Germline V CDR1 and CDR2: MNHEY, SVGEGT. There are 11 residues in the CDR3. CDR3 in DNA: TGTGCCAGCAGTTACGGGACAGACCAGCATTTT. This codes for CASSYGTDQHF.

This clonotype has ten or more counts. CDR3 nucleotide sequence: TGTGCCACCAGTGATTCCGGGACGGCTAGCACAGATACGCAGTATTTT. It is translated as CATSDSGTASTDTQYF. V is TRBV24-1 and J is TRBJ2-3, with D perhaps TRBD1 or TRBD2 (5 bases each). From germline, CDR1 is KGHDR and CDR2 SFDVKD. The V end lost 2 bases, the J end lost 0 bases, and 11 bases lay between the germline ends. The CDR3 extends over 16 amino acids.

This clonotype appeared a few times. This rearrangement joins TRBV4-1 to TRBJ2-1; 12 positions match TRBD2. Trimming cost V 6 bases and J 4 bases; bases outside gene matches: 4. The CDR3 loop spans 15 amino acids. Germline V gene data show CDR1 as MGHRA and CDR2 as YSYEKL. This chain's CDR3 is CASRYGLAGYNEQFF. CDR3 DNA: TGCGCCAGCAGGTACGGACTAGCGGGGTACAATGAGCAGTTCTTC.

This clonotype was counted at least ten times. CDR3 loop: CASSWYRGSEAFF. The CDR3 nucleotides read TGTGCCAGCAGCTGGTACAGGGGATCTGAAGCTTTCTTT. The V gene is TRBV7-3, the J gene TRBJ1-1; 7 bases agree with TRBD1. Germline V gene sequence: CDR1 SGHTA, CDR2 FQGTGA. After removal of 4 bases from V and 6 bases from J, the junction contained 5 bases not matched to a gene. There are 13 residues in the CDR3.

As for this clonotype: The junction shows a germline mismatch at one end, possibly a read error. The chain is built from TRBV2 and TRBJ2-2; D possibly corresponds to TRBD1 (6 bases). CDR1 is SNHLY, CDR2 FYNNEI, per germline. The CDR3 length is 15 residues. CDR3 DNA sequence: TGTGCCACACTATCCGGGACAACGAACACCGGGGAGCCGTTTTTT. Amino acid sequence: CATLSGTTNTGEPFF.

This clonotype was detected only a few times. V and J are TRBV7-2 and TRBJ2-2; no clear D gene. With 1 base removed from V and 5 bases from J, the gap between germline ends came to 8 bases. The CDR3 covers 14 residues. Germline V lookup: CDR1 SGHTA, CDR2 FQGNSA. The CDR3 here is CASSLDAVTGELFF. The CDR3 nucleotides are TGTGCCAGCAGCTTAGACGCCGTTACCGGGGAGCTGTTTTTT.

This sequence joins TRBV10-3 and TRBJ2-7, with TRBD1 matching 8 bases. J lost 2 bases, V lost 2 bases, and 11 bases had no gene match. In germline, CDR1 is ENHRY, CDR2 SYGVKD. CDR3 length equals 17 residues. The CDR3 coding sequence is TGTGCCATCAGTGAGCCAAAACAGACAGGGGCCCCCTACGAGCAGTACTTC. Its translation: CAISEPKQTGAPYEQYF.

About this clonotype itself: A much larger clone differs by one base, so this may be a read error. This chain joins TRBV12-3 or TRBV12-4 and TRBJ1-2; 7 bases align to TRBD1. Losses at the gene ends were 6 bases for V and 2 bases for J; bases not matched to a gene: 3. The CDR3 extends over 13 amino acids. CDR3 nucleotide sequence: TGTGCCAGCAGCGTCAGGGGGAACTATGGCTACACCTTC. This codes for CASSVRGNYGYTF.

This clonotype was counted at least ten times. The chain recombines TRBV15 with TRBJ2-7; D is ambiguous. The V end lost 4 bases, the J end lost 6 bases, and 7 bases lay between the germline ends. This CDR3 comprises 11 residues. Germline CDR1 reads LNHNV; CDR2 reads YYDKDF (reference sequence). The CDR3, as DNA: TGTGCCACCAGCAATTTGGGCGAGCAGTACGTC. It yields the protein CATSNLGEQYV.

This clonotype came up a few times. This chain connects TRBV4-3 to TRBJ2-5; maybe TRBD1 (6 bases). The germline V and J ends were trimmed by 3 bases and 5 bases, with 16 bases remaining between them. Germline assignment: CDR1 LGHNA and CDR2 YSLEER. The CDR3 consists of 15 residues. The chain's CDR3 is CASSHATGLSETQYF. As DNA, the CDR3 is TGCGCCAGCAGCCACGCGACAGGATTATCGGAGACCCAGTACTTC.

This chain joins TRBV11-2 and TRBJ2-2; D gene uncertain. V was pared by 6 bases and J by 0 bases, with 11 bases between. The CDR3 length is 15 residues. The germline V gene has CDR1 SGHAT and CDR2 FQNNGV. The CDR3 loop is CASRQLGSNTGELFF. Here the CDR3 DNA reads TGTGCCAGCAGGCAGCTCGGGTCGAACACCGGGGAGCTGTTTTTT.

This clonotype was recorded a few times. V and J are TRBV2 and TRBJ2-2; 7 nucleotides align to TRBD2. The CDR3 is made up of 14 amino acids. The V gene's germline CDR1 is SNHLY and CDR2 FYNNEI. Losses at the gene ends were 5 bases for V and 5 bases for J; bases not matched to a gene: 5. CDR3 bases: TGTGCCAGCAGTCGGGACTACCAGACCGGGGAGCTGTTTTTT. Its translation is CASSRDYQTGELFF.

The V call is TRBV15, the J call TRBJ1-1; a weak D match, TRBD1 (5 bases). CDR1 and CDR2 from the germline V gene are LNHNV and YYDKDF (reference sequence). The CDR3 totals 15 residues. V was clipped by 0 bases and J by 5 bases, with 13 bases between them. This chain's CDR3 is CATSRDKGPGTEAFF. CDR3 in DNA: TGTGCCACCAGCAGAGATAAGGGGCCGGGAACTGAAGCTTTCTTT.

V gene TRBV18 combines with J gene TRBJ2-1, with a tentative D call TRBD2 (5 bases). This CDR3 region has 13 residues. Germline loops: CDR1 KGHSH, CDR2 LQKENI. Trimming pared 4 bases from V and 9 bases from J, leaving 13 bases between. CDR3 coding DNA: TGTGCCAGCTCACAGGTGCGCGGAGGTGAGCAGTTCTTC. Its protein is CASSQVRGGEQFF.

The chain employs TRBV5-1 and TRBJ2-2; D possibly corresponds to TRBD1 (6 bases). Germline V gives CDR1 SGHRS, CDR2 YFSETQ. The CDR3 has 17 residues. The V end lost 0 bases, the J end lost 3 bases, and 15 bases lay between the germline ends. CDR3: CASSLACSGDDTGELFF. CDR3 nucleotides: TGCGCCAGCAGCTTGGCTTGTTCAGGGGATGACACCGGGGAGCTGTTTTTT.